The 10 T cell receptor beta chains below were found in one sample sequenced in a study of monozygotic twins with inflammatory bowel disease. TCRdb reprocessed the 5' RACE reads and reports one entry per CDR3 protein, with no DNA. The sample table sets out some 330,000 distinct CDR3 sequences. The specimen sequenced was blood. These receptors all come from a human donor with ulcerative colitis or Crohn's disease, or a healthy co-twin of an affected twin (not recorded which).

This chain uses TRBV24-1 with TRBJ2-3. There are 14 residues in the CDR3. The germline V gene encodes CDR1 KGHDR and CDR2 SFDVKD. The CDR3 loop reads CATSDLDSTDTQYF.

The chain recombines TRBV7-2 with TRBJ2-1; TCRdb names TRBD1, which stays unverified in the absence of DNA. CDR1 and CDR2 (germline): SGHTA, FQGNSA. CDR3 size: 13 residues. The CDR3 sequence: CASSLALRDKQFF. The complete variable domain, with remaining parts taken from reference TRBV7-2 and TRBJ2-1, reads GAGVSQSPSNKVTEKGKDVELRCDPISGHTALYWYRQSLGQGLEFLIYFQGNSAPDKSGLPSDRFSAERTGGSVSTLTIQRTQQEDSAVYLCASSLALRDKQFFGPGTRLTVL.

This chain connects TRBV10-3 to TRBJ2-1; the D gene TCRdb calls, TRBD2, cannot be checked with no DNA. The length of the CDR3 is 16 residues. From germline, CDR1 is ENHRY and CDR2 SYGVKD. The CDR3 sequence is CAISESSTSGSFEQFF.

CDR3 protein: CSARSQGISGANVLTF. V gene TRBV20-1 combines with J gene TRBJ2-6. The CDR3 is made up of 16 amino acids. The germline V gene has CDR1 DFQATT and CDR2 SNEGSKA (reference sequence).

The rearrangement uses TRBV18 and TRBJ2-1. Germline V gives CDR1 KGHSH, CDR2 LQKENI. The CDR3 loop spans 16 amino acids. The CDR3 here is CASSPPRTFSYNEQFF. The variable domain in full, with the rest retrieved from reference TRBV18 and TRBJ2-1, is NAGVMQNPRHLVRRRGQEARLRCSPMKGHSHVYWYRQLPEEGLKFMVYLQKENIIDESGMPKERFSAEFPKEGPSILRIQQVVRGDSAAYFCASSPPRTFSYNEQFFGPGTRLTVL.

The V and J genes are TRBV4-3 and TRBJ1-5. The germline V gene encodes CDR1 LGHNA and CDR2 YSLEER. This CDR3 contains 14 residues. The CDR3 reads CASSQEDVRQPQHF.

V usage is TRBV2 and J usage is TRBJ2-5; TCRdb gives TRBD2 as the D gene, but with no DNA this cannot be confirmed. The CDR3 consists of 16 residues. Germline V gives CDR1 SNHLY, CDR2 FYNNEI. This CDR3 is CASRGLLGLTKETQYF.

CDR3 sequence reads: CASKLGRGANQPQHF. V and J are TRBV12-3 or TRBV12-4 and TRBJ1-5; TCRdb picks TRBD1, but there is no DNA to check that call. The CDR3 is 15 amino acids.

The chain joins TRBV6-1 to TRBJ2-5; TCRdb's D call, TRBD1, is unchecked because there is no DNA. This CDR3 region has 15 residues. The germline CDR1 and CDR2 sequences are MNHNS and SASEGT. The CDR3 region is CASSRPTGTQETQYF.

The genes are TRBV29-1 and TRBJ1-2. The germline gives CDR1 SQVTM, CDR2 ANQGSEA. The CDR3 is 12 residues long. The CDR3 loop reads CSVDTIRYGYTF.